This entry describes one TCR beta chain. The data are from a study of T cell responses to AZD1222 COVID-19 vaccine. V lost 4 bases, J lost 6 bases, and 16 bases stayed unmatched. This CDR3 contains 18 residues. Germline V lookup: CDR1 SNHLY, CDR2 FYNNEI. TCRdb's copy holds only in-frame clones and misses some; the assay was immunoSEQ multiplex PCR. Of some 160,000 clones listed, just under 95% are singletons. The J gene is TRBJ2-3, the V gene TRBV2; 10 nucleotides align to TRBD2. This specimen was peripheral blood, taken on day 0 of AZD1222 vaccination. This clonotype was obtained from an adult in good health. The CDR3, as DNA: TGTGCCAGCAGTGCTTGGACTAGCGGTCTCCTACAGGGGGATACGCAGTATTTT. It is translated as CASSAWTSGLLQGDTQYF.